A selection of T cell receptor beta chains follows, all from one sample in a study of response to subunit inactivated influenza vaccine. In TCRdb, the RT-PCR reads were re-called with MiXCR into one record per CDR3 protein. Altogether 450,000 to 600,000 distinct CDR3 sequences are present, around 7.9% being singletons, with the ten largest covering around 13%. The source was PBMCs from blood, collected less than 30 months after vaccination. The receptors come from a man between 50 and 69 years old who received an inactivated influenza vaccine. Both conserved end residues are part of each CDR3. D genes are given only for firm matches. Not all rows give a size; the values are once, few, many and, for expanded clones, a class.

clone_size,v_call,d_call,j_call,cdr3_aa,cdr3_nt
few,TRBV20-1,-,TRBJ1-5,CSAQSGQHSNQPQHF,TGCAGTGCTCAGTCAGGACAGCATAGCAATCAGCCCCAGCATTTT
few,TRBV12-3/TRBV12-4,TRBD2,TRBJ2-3,CASSAGTSGRAIVQYF,TGTGCCAGCAGCGCCGGGACTAGCGGGAGGGCCATAGTGCAGTATTTT
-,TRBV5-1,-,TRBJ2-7,CASSLTGMSGEQYF,TGCGCCAGCAGCTTGACGGGGATGAGCGGCGAGCAGTACTTC
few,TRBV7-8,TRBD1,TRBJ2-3,CASSLGDRRDTQYF,TGTGCCAGCAGCTTGGGGGACAGGAGAGATACGCAGTATTTT
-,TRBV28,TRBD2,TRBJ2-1,CASSSLAEPSNEQFF,TGTGCCAGCAGTTCCCTAGCGGAGCCCTCCAATGAGCAGTTCTTC
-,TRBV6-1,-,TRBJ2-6,CASSASFSGANVLTF,TGTGCCAGCAGTGCTAGCTTCTCTGGGGCCAACGTCCTGACTTTC
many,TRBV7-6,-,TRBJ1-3,CASSLGTGSSGNTIYF,TGTGCCAGCAGCTTGGGTACAGGGAGCTCTGGAAACACCATATATTTT
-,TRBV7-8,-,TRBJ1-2,CASSPRDLRTLGGYTF,TGTGCCAGCAGCCCCCGTGATTTAAGGACTCTTGGAGGCTACACCTTC
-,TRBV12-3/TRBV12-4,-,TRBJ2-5,CASSGTVTQYF,TGTGCCAGCAGTGGGACGGTGACCCAGTACTTC
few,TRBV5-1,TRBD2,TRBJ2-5,CASSLGASGRTGQETQYF,TGCGCCAGCAGCTTGGGTGCTAGCGGGAGAACGGGCCAAGAGACCCAGTACTTC